This entry lists 2 T cell receptor beta chains sequenced from one sample in a study of shared clonotypes between healthy human individuals. Data came from immunoSEQ multiplex PCR; TCRdb stores just in-frame clones and leaves some out. The sample consists of under 2,500,000 clones, approximately 94% of them appearing once. Sequencing input: naive CD4+ T cells sorted from blood. Indicated subset: CD45RA+ positively selected. The receptors were gathered from a young man in good health.

The chain recombines TRBV6-5 with TRBJ1-1; D unclear. There are 14 residues in the CDR3. V lost 5 bases and J lost 1, with 11 bases in between. CDR1 and CDR2 from the germline V gene are MNHEY and SVGAGI. The CDR3 spells CASSTGPGNTEAFF. CDR3 DNA sequence: TGTGCCAGCAGTACCGGACCCGGGAACACTGAAGCTTTCTTT.

The chain links TRBV5-4 to TRBJ2-3, with D hard to call. Looked up from germline, CDR1 is SGHNT and CDR2 is YYREEE (reference sequence). The CDR3 is made up of 13 amino acids. V was clipped by 1 base and J by 4 bases, with 7 bases between them. Here the CDR3 reads CASSLKVADTQYF. CDR3 nucleotides: TGTGCCAGCAGCTTGAAAGTGGCAGATACGCAGTATTTT.